This TCR beta chain emerged from a study of cytomegalovirus exposure and HLA in healthy donors. Notes on the study in general: A link between a missense DCLRE1C variant and TCR beta V- and J-gene trimming emerged from a later analysis. A previous analysis found most TCR beta V segments productive roughly 87% or roughly 30% of the time.

Note on this clone: What it binds is not known.

This CDR3 has 14 amino acids. The V gene lost 8 bases and the J gene lost 4 bases, with 14 bases spanning the gap. CDR1 and CDR2 from the germline V gene are SNHLY and FYNNEI. PCR primers comprised 60 Vbeta and 13 Jbeta primers. Produced via immunoSEQ multiplex PCR; TCRdb's table is partial and in-frame only. This repertoire shows 150,000 to 250,000 clones, around 81% found once; its top ten account for approximately 2%. Sample: PBMCs. This sequence originates from a man aged 30 to 45 in good health and CMV-seronegative. The genes are TRBV2 and TRBJ1-4, with D unclear. The CDR3 loop is CASPKGAGNEKLFF. The CDR3 nucleotides are TGTGCCAGCCCCAAAGGAGCTGGTAATGAAAAACTGTTTTTT.